Reported below is one TCR beta chain. This clone is a singleton in its sample. Its specific antigen is unknown. Qualities for individual bases were not recorded, and no much larger clone is one base off. Whole blood was collected in K2EDTA tubes by collaborating institutions according to the institutions' own protocols. Collaborator samples were shipped for TCRbeta analysis as frozen whole blood, isolated PBMCs, or DNA extracted from either sample type. The entry originates in a study of blood T cell repertoires in COVID-19 (TCRdb year 2020). About the investigation overall: The collaborator samples originated in the United States, Italy and Spain and spanned the acute and convalescent phases of COVID-19. The prospective study material was composed of cDNA or gDNA derived from T cells, B-cell-depleted T cells, or PBMCs. A freely available public database, intended as a resource for researchers studying the immune response to SARS-CoV-2, is where the repertoires were released. The samples were drawn from two sources: the first 160 participants of the ongoing ImmuneRACE study, and 950 to 1,500 subjects contributed by 6 global collaborators. The dataset comprised deeply sampled blood TCRbeta repertoires from subjects exposed to, actively infected with, or recovered from COVID-19. Where available, HLA class I and class II types were taken from metadata supplied by the sample provider and were not determined by assay-based typing. The sample metadata nearly always contained a de-identified subject ID, COVID-19 status, age in years and sex.

Paper-wide results and their limitations: The amount of clinical and demographic metadata varied by source and participant and was provided uncurated.

TCRbeta CDR3 regions were amplified from genomic DNA using the immunoSEQ Assay, a bias-controlled multiplex PCR. In the source study's methods: The number of nucleated cells in each sample was estimated by amplification of reference gene primers within the assay. To quantify the absolute abundance of each unique TCRbeta CDR3 rearrangement, sequence reads were collapsed and filtered. For each sample, productive Simpson clonality was calculated as the square root of Simpson's diversity index across productive rearrangements. The source is immuneACCESS, and TCRdb retained only in-frame sequences with V and J called. Part of the clones is not carried over; for the studies checked, unresolved V genes explain less than half of this, and the remainder is unexplained. The V and J calls and clone size were taken over from that table, and D and trimming were inferred from the DNA. The table for this sample lists over 150,000 clones; around four fifths of them were counted only once. Less than 3.5% of the sample goes to the ten largest clones.

V lost 5 bases and J lost 4 bases, and the count of bases not matched to a germline gene is 2. The CDR3 runs 13 residues from the cysteine to the phenylalanine. Here the CDR3 DNA is all that survives: 39 bases in frame from base 1. As encoded in the germline V gene (reference sequence), CDR1 is PRHDT while CDR2 is FYEKMQ. This clonotype was sampled from a woman aged 60-75 years with acute or convalescent COVID-19. The chain is made from TRBV13 and TRBJ2-3, with TRBD1 identical over 8 junction bases. The sequencing input was peripheral blood. The CDR3 reads as follows: CASSQQGADTQYF. In nucleotide form, the sequence is TGTGCCAGCAGCCAACAGGGGGCAGATACGCAGTATTTT.